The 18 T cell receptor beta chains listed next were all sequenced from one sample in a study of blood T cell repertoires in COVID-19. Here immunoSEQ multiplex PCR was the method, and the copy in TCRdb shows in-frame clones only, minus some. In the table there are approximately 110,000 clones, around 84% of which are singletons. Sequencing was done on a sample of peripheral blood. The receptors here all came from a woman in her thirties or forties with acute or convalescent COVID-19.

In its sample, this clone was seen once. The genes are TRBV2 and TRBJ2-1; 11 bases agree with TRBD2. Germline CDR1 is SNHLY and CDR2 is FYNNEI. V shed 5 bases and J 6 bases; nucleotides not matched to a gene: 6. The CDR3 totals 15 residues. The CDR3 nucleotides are TGTGCCAGCAGTTCGATAGCGGGGGGGATCAATGAGCAGTTCTTC. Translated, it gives CASSSIAGGINEQFF.

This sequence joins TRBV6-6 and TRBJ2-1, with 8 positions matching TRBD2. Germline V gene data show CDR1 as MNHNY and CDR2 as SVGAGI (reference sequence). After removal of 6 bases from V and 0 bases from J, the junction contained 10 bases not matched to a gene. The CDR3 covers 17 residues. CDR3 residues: CASSRGSGGRSYNEQFF. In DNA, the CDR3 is TGTGCCAGCAGCCGAGGGAGCGGGGGTCGCTCCTACAATGAGCAGTTCTTC.

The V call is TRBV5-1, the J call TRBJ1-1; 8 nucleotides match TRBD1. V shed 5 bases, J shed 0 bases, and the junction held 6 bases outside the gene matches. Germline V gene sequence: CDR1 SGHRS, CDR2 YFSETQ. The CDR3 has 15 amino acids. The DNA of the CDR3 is TGCGCCAGCAGGAGACAGGGGTTGATGAACACTGAAGCTTTCTTT. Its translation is CASRRQGLMNTEAFF.

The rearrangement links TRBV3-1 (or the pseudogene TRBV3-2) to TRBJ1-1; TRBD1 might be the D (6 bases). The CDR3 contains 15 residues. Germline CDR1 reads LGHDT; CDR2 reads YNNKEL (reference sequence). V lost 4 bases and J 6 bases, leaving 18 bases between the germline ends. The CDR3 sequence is CASSRPTGQASEAFF. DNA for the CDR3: TGTGCCAGCAGCCGACCGACAGGCCAGGCATCTGAAGCTTTCTTT.

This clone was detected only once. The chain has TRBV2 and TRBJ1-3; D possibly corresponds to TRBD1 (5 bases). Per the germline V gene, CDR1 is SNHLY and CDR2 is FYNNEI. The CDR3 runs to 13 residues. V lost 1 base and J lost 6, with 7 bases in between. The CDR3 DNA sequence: TGTGCCAGCAGTGAAGGACAGAAAAACACCATATATTTT. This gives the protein CASSEGQKNTIYF.

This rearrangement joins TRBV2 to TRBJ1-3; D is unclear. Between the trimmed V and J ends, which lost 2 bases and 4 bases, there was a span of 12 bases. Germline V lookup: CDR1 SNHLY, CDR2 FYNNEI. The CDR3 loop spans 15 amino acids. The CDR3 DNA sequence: TGTGCCAGCAGTGAATCAAGAGGGTCCGGAAACACCATATATTTT. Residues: CASSESRGSGNTIYF.

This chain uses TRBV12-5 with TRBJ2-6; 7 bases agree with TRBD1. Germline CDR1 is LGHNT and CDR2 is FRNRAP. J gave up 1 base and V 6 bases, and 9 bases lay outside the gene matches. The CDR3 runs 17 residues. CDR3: CASGPDRVRSGANVLTF. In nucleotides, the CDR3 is TGTGCTAGTGGCCCCGACAGGGTTAGGTCTGGGGCCAACGTCCTGACTTTC.

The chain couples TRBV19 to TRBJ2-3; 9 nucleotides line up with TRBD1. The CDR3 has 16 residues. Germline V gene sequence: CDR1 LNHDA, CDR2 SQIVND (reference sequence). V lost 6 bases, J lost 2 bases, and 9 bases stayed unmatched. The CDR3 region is CASSPDRGSYTDTQYF. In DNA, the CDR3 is TGTGCCAGTAGCCCCGACAGGGGGTCCTACACAGATACGCAGTATTTT.

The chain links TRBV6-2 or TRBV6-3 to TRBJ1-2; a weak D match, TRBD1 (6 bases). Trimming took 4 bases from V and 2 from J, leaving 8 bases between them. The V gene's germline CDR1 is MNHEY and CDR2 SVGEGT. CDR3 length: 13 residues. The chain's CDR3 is CASSLGANYGYTF. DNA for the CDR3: TGTGCCAGCAGTTTGGGGGCGAACTATGGCTACACCTTC.

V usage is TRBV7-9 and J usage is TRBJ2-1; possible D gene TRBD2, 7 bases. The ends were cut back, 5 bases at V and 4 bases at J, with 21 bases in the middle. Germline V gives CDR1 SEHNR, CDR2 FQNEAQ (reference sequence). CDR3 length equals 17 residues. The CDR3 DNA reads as TGTGCCAGCAGCGGACAGACCGGGGGGACCCGATACAATGAGCAGTTCTTC. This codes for CASSGQTGGTRYNEQFF. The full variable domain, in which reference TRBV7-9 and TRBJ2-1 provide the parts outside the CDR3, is DTGVSQNPRHKITKRGQNVTFRCDPISEHNRLYWYRQTLGQGPEFLTYFQNEAQLEKSRLLSDRFSAERPKGSFSTLEIQRTEQGDSAMYLCASSGQTGGTRYNEQFFGPGTRLTVL.

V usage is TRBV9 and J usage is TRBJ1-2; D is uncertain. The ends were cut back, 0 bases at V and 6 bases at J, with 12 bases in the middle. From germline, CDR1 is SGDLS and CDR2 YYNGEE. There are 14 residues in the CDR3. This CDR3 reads CASSVVASAHGYTF. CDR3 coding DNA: TGTGCCAGCAGCGTAGTAGCGTCAGCTCATGGCTACACCTTC.

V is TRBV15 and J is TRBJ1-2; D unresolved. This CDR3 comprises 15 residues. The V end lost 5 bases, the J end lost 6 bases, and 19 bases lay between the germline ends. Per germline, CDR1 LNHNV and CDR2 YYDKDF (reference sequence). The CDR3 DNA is TGTGCCACCAGCGGCCTACCCCGGACTGCGGATGGCTACACCTTC. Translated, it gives CATSGLPRTADGYTF.

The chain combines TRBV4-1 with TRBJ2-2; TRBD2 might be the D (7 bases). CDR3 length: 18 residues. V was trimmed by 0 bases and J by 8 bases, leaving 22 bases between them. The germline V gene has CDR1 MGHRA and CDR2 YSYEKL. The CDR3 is CASSQDGRLGGALGELFF. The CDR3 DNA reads TGCGCCAGCAGCCAAGATGGGAGGCTGGGGGGGGCGCTTGGGGAGCTGTTTTTT.

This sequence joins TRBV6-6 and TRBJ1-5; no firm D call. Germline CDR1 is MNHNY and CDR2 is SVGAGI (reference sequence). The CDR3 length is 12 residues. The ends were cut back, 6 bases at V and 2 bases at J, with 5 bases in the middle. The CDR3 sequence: CASSRGNQPQHF. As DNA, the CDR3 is TGTGCCAGCAGCCGCGGCAATCAGCCCCAGCATTTT.

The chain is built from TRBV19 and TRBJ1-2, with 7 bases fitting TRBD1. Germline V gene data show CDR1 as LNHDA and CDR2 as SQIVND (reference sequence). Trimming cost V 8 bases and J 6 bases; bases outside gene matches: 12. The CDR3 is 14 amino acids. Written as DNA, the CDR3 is TGTGCCAGTCTCCTACGACAGGGTTGGAATGGCTACACCTTC. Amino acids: CASLLRQGWNGYTF.

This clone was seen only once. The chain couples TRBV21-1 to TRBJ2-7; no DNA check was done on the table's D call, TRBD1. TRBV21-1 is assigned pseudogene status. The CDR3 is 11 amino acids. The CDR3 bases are TGTGCCAGGGGGGACACCTACGAGCAGTACTTC. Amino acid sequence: CARGDTYEQYF.

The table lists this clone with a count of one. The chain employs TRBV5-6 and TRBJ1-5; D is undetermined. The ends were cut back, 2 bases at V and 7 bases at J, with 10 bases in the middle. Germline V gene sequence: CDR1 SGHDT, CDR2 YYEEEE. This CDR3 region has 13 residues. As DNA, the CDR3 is TGTGCCAGCAGCTTAGTGGGAGGGCAGCCCCAGCATTTT. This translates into CASSLVGGQPQHF.

CDR3 DNA sequence: TGTGCCAGCAGTTTCGCAGCGGGGGGCCTGGATGAGCAGTTCTTC. It translates to CASSFAAGGLDEQFF. The chain couples TRBV27 to TRBJ2-1, with 9 nucleotides matching TRBD2. V shed 3 bases and J 8 bases; nucleotides not matched to a gene: 8. CDR3 length equals 15 residues. The germline V gene encodes CDR1 MNHEY and CDR2 SMNVEV (reference sequence).